These T cell receptor beta chains were read from a single sample in a study of T cell responses to AZD1222 COVID-19 vaccine. Repertoires were generated with immunoSEQ multiplex PCR, while TCRdb's copy carries only in-frame clones and drops some. The repertoire holds 85,000 to 90,000 clones, with approximately 89% as singletons. This specimen was peripheral blood, taken 28 days after the second AZD1222 dose. All receptors derive from an adult who received the AZD1222 COVID-19 vaccine. Each CDR3 is given with its conserved first and last residue. The D gene is left open where the match is weak. Clone size is not always given. Where it is, it says once, few, many or a class for expanded clones.

v_gene	d_gene	abundance	j_gene	CDR3nt	CDR3aa
TRBV7-8	TRBD1	-	TRBJ1-1	TGTGCCAGCAGCCGCGACAGGGGCGCTGAAGCTTTCTTT	CASSRDRGAEAFF
TRBV3-1/TRBV3-2	TRBD2	-	TRBJ2-1	TGTGCCAGCAGCCAAGATCTGGCTAGCGGGGGATACAATGAGCAGTTCTTC	CASSQDLASGGYNEQFF
TRBV9	-	-	TRBJ1-2	TGTGCCAGCAGCGGGTCGGAATATGGCTACACCTTC	CASSGSEYGYTF
TRBV9	TRBD2	-	TRBJ2-1	TGTGCCAGCAGCGCCACAAGGGGCGGGGGGAACCTCGAGCAGTTCTTC	CASSATRGGGNLEQFF
TRBV20-1	-	-	TRBJ2-5	TGCAGTGCCAGTCCCCCTGGGGAGACCCAGTACTTC	CSASPPGETQYF
TRBV6-4	TRBD1	-	TRBJ2-3	TGTGCCAGCAGTGACTCTCTGACAGGGACCACAGATACGCAGTATTTT	CASSDSLTGTTDTQYF
TRBV19	-	-	TRBJ1-2	TGTGCCACCCGCGTCTCGAACTATGGCTACACCTTC	CATRVSNYGYTF
TRBV7-9	TRBD1	-	TRBJ1-1	TGTGCCAGCAGTTCGACAGGGGGGCTGTGGATGAACACTGAAGCTTTCTTT	CASSSTGGLWMNTEAFF
TRBV7-8	-	-	TRBJ2-2	TGTGCCAGCAGCTTAGCCCTTTATGGCCCCCCGAACACCGGGGAGCTGTTTTTT	CASSLALYGPPNTGELFF
TRBV20-1	-	-	TRBJ1-1	TGCAGGGGCGAGATGTCAGGCGGAGCTTTCTTT	CRGEMSGGAFF
TRBV7-9	-	few	TRBJ1-1	TGTGCCAGCAGCCACAGGGTGATGAACACTGAAGCTTTCTTT	CASSHRVMNTEAFF
TRBV28	TRBD1	-	TRBJ2-2	TGTGCCAGCAGTTGGACAGGGAATTATCCCGGGGAGCTGTTTTTT	CASSWTGNYPGELFF
TRBV18	-	-	TRBJ1-6	TGTGCCAGCTCGCAGACAGGCCTAAGCTCCTATAATTCACCCCTCCACTTT	CASSQTGLSSYNSPLHF
TRBV13	-	-	TRBJ2-5	TGTGCCAGCAGCCTTACAGGGTACCAAGAGACCCAGTACTTC	CASSLTGYQETQYF
TRBV6-5	TRBD1	-	TRBJ1-2	TGTGCCAGCAGTTACGACAGGGTCGAATCTACCTTC	CASSYDRVESTF
TRBV7-2	TRBD1	-	TRBJ2-3	TGTGCCAGCAGCTTAGGGGGACAGGGAACAGATACGCAGTATTTT	CASSLGGQGTDTQYF
TRBV9	TRBD1	few	TRBJ1-6	TGTGCCAGCAGCCTCACAGGGGGCGGATCACCCCTCCACTTT	CASSLTGGGSPLHF
TRBV3-1/TRBV3-2	-	-	TRBJ2-4	TGTGCCAGCAGCCAAGCCTCAGCTAAAAACATTCAGTACTTC	CASSQASAKNIQYF
TRBV19	-	-	TRBJ1-5	TGTGCCAGTAGTCCGATGCGACCCCATGGTCAGCCCCAGCATTTT	CASSPMRPHGQPQHF
TRBV13	TRBD1	-	TRBJ1-1	TGTGCCAGCAGCTTAGAACAGGGGGTAGTTTACACTGAAGCTTTCTTT	CASSLEQGVVYTEAFF
TRBV6-5	-	-	TRBJ1-6	TGTGCCAGCAGTTACTCGGGTCGAACTGATTCACCCCTCCACTTT	CASSYSGRTDSPLHF
TRBV27	-	-	TRBJ1-2	TGTGCCAGCAGCCTGCTCAGGGGCGCTGGCTACACCTTC	CASSLLRGAGYTF
TRBV4-3	-	-	TRBJ1-2	TGCGCCAGCAGCCAAGAAACAGAATATGGCTACACCTTC	CASSQETEYGYTF